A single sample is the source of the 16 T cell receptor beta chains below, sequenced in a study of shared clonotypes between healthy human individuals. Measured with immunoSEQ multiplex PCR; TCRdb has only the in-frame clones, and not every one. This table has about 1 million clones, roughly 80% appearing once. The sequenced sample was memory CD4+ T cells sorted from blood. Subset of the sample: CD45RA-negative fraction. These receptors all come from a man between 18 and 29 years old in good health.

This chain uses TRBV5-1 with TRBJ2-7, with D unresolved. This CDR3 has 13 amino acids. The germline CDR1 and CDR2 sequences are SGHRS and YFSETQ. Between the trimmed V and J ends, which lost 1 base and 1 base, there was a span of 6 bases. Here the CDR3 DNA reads TGCGCCAGCAGCTTGTACGGATCCTACGAGCAGTACTTC. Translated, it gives CASSLYGSYEQYF.

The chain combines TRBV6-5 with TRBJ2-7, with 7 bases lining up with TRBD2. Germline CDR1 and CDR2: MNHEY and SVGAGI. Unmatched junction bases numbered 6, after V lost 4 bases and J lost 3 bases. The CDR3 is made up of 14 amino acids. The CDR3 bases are TGTGCCAGCAGTTCCGCGGGGGTTGACTACGAGCAGTACTTC. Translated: CASSSAGVDYEQYF.

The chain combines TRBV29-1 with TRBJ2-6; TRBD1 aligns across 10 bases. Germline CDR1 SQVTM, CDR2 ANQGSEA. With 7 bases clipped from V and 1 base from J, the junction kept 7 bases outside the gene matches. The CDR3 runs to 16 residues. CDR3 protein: CSALGQGVSGANVLTF. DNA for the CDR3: TGCAGCGCCCTCGGACAGGGGGTATCTGGGGCCAACGTCCTGACTTTC.

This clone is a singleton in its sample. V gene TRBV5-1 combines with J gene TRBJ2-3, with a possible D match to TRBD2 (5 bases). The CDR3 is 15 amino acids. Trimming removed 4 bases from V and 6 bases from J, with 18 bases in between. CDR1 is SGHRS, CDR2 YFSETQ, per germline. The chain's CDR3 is CASSSPSGSYDTQYF. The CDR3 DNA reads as TGCGCCAGCAGCAGCCCTTCGGGGAGCTACGATACGCAGTATTTT. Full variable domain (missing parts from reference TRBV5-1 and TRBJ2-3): KAGVTQTPRYLIKTRGQQVTLSCSPISGHRSVSWYQQTPGQGLQFLFEYFSETQRNKGNFPGRFSGRQFSNSRSEMNVSTLELGDSALYLCASSSPSGSYDTQYFGPGTRLTVL.

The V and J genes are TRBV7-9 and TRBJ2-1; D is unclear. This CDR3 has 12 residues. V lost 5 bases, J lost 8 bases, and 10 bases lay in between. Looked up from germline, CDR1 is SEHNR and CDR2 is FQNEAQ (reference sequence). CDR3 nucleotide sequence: TGTGCCAGCAGCGCGGTCGGGCATGAGCAGTTCTTC. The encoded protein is CASSAVGHEQFF.

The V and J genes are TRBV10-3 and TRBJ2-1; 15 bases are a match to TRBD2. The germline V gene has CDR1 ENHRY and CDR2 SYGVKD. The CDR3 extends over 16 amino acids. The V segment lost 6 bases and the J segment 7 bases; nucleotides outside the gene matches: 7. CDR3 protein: CAISRGLAGGRNEQFF. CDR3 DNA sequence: TGTGCCATCAGCCGCGGACTAGCGGGAGGGAGGAATGAGCAGTTCTTC.

The CDR3 DNA reads as TGTGCCAGCAGCGTAAACGGGTTGGCGGGAGGGCAGAGAGATACGCAGTATTTT. Protein sequence: CASSVNGLAGGQRDTQYF. V usage is TRBV9 and J usage is TRBJ2-3, with 9 bases that match TRBD2. CDR1 is SGDLS, CDR2 YYNGEE, per germline. The CDR3 covers 18 residues. With 1 base clipped from V and 5 bases from J, the junction kept 14 bases outside the gene matches.

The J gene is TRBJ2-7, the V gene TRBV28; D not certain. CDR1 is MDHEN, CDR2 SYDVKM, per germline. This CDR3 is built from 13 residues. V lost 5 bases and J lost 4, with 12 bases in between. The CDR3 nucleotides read TGTGCCAGCAGTCTGGGCTATTTTTACGAGCAGTACTTC. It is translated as CASSLGYFYEQYF. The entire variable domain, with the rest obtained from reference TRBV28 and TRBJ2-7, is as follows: DVKVTQSSRYLVKRTGEKVFLECVQDMDHENMFWYRQDPGLGLRLIYFSYDVKMKEKGDIPEGYSVSREKKERFSLILESASTNQTSMYLCASSLGYFYEQYFGPGTRLTVT.

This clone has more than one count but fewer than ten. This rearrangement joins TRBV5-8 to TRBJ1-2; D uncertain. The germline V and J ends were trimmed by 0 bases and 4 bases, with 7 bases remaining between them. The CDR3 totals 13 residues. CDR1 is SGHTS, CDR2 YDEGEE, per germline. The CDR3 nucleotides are TGTGCCAGCAGCTTGGGCGCCGGCTATGGCTACACCTTC. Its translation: CASSLGAGYGYTF.

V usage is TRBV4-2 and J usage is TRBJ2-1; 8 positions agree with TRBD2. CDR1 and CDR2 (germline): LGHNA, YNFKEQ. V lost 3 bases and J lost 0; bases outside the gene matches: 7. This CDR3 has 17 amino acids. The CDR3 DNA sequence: TGTGCCAGCAGCCAGGAAGGGACTAGACTCTCCTACAATGAGCAGTTCTTC. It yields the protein CASSQEGTRLSYNEQFF.

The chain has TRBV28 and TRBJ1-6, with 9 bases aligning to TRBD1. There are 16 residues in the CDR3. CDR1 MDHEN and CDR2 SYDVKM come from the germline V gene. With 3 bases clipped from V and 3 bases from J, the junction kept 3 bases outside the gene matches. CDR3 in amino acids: CASSLWGQGYNSPLHF. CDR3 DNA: TGTGCCAGCAGTTTGTGGGGACAGGGCTATAATTCACCCCTCCACTTT.

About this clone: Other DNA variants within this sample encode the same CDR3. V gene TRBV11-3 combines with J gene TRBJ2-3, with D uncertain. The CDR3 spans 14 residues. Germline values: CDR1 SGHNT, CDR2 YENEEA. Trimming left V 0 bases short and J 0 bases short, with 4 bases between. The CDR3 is CASSLDPSTDTQYF. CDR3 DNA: TGTGCCAGCAGCTTAGACCCTAGCACAGATACGCAGTATTTT.

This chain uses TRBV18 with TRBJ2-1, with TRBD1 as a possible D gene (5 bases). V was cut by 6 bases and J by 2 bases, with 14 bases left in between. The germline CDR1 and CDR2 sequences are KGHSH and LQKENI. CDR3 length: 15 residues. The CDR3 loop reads CASSQDRTAYNEQFF. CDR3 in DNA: TGTGCCAGCTCTCAAGACAGAACGGCCTACAATGAGCAGTTCTTC. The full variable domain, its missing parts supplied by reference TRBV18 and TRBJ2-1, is NAGVMQNPRHLVRRRGQEARLRCSPMKGHSHVYWYRQLPEEGLKFMVYLQKENIIDESGMPKERFSAEFPKEGPSILRIQQVVRGDSAAYFCASSQDRTAYNEQFFGPGTRLTVL.

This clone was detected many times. CDR3 residues: CASSIAGGVEKLFF. The CDR3, as DNA: TGTGCCAGTAGTATCGCCGGGGGCGTTGAAAAACTGTTTTTT. J is TRBJ1-4 and V is TRBV19; D is possibly TRBD1 (6 bases). Germline values: CDR1 LNHDA, CDR2 SQIVND (reference sequence). The CDR3 covers 14 residues. V lost 3 bases and J lost 7, with 12 bases in between. Together with reference TRBV19 and TRBJ1-4, the CDR3 gives the full variable domain: DGGITQSPKYLFRKEGQNVTLSCEQNLNHDAMYWYRQDPGQGLRLIYYSQIVNDFQKGDIAEGYSVSREKKESFPLTVTSAQKNPTAFYLCASSIAGGVEKLFFGSGTQLSVL.

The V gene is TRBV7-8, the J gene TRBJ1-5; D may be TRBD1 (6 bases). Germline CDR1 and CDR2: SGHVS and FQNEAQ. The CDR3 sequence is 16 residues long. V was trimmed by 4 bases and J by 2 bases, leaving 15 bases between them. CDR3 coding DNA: TGTGCCAGCAGCTCCCAAACAGGGATGGGCAATCAGCCCCAGCATTTT. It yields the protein CASSSQTGMGNQPQHF.

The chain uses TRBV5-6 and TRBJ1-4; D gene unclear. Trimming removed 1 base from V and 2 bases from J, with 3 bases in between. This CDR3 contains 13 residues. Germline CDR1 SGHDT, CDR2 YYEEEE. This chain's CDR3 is CASSLLTNEKLFF. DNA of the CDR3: TGTGCCAGCAGCTTGCTGACTAATGAAAAACTGTTTTTT.